This entry lists 22 T cell receptor beta chains sequenced from one sample in a study of Ad26.COV2.S vaccination and SARS-CoV-2 variants. Regarding treatment: 19 received Ad26.COV2.S at low or high dose, single or two shots; roughly 5 received placebo; per-sample allocation not given. On day 63 after the first injection, vaccine and placebo recipients gave samples. The assay was immunoSEQ multiplex PCR, and TCRdb's table has in-frame clones only and misses some. The sample includes around 300,000 clones, less than 90% of them seen just once. The sample consisted of peripheral blood, taken in a trial of Ad26.COV2.S vaccine versus placebo. The receptors were gathered from a person between 18 and 65 years old who received the Ad26.COV2.S COVID-19 vaccine or a placebo.

V usage is TRBV27 and J usage is TRBJ2-7; D is unclear. Germline CDR1 is MNHEY and CDR2 is SMNVEV (reference sequence). The V gene lost 2 bases and the J gene lost 5 bases, with 10 bases spanning the gap. The CDR3 is 13 amino acids. In nucleotides, the CDR3 is TGTGCCAGCAGTTTACAGTTTCGGGACGAGCAGTACTTC. It is translated as CASSLQFRDEQYF.

This sequence joins TRBV9 and TRBJ2-5; TRBD1 might be the D (6 bases). The germline V gene encodes CDR1 SGDLS and CDR2 YYNGEE. Trimming took off 3 bases at V and 2 bases at J, with 14 bases between the two ends. The CDR3 loop spans 15 amino acids. The CDR3 sequence is CASSAGGLEQETQYF. The DNA for the CDR3 is TGTGCCAGCAGCGCTGGGGGCCTGGAACAAGAGACCCAGTACTTC.

The genes are TRBV4-3 and TRBJ2-5, with TRBD2 matching over 11 bases. CDR3 length equals 18 residues. Germline loops: CDR1 LGHNA, CDR2 YSLEER. Trimming took 0 bases from V and 0 from J; bases not matched to a gene: 6. The CDR3: CASSQEGGTSGYQETQYF. In nucleotides, the CDR3 is TGCGCCAGCAGCCAAGAGGGGGGGACTAGCGGTTACCAAGAGACCCAGTACTTC.

This clone was picked up one time. The chain employs TRBV28 and TRBJ1-4, with a possible D match to TRBD1 (6 bases). Germline CDR1 and CDR2: MDHEN and SYDVKM. The CDR3 contains 13 residues. The V end lost 6 bases, the J end lost 5 bases, and 10 bases lay between the germline ends. CDR3: CASRTGVNEKLFF. CDR3 in DNA: TGTGCCAGCAGGACAGGAGTGAATGAAAAACTGTTTTTT. Using reference TRBV28 and TRBJ1-4 for the parts outside the CDR3, the full variable domain is DVKVTQSSRYLVKRTGEKVFLECVQDMDHENMFWYRQDPGLGLRLIYFSYDVKMKEKGDIPEGYSVSREKKERFSLILESASTNQTSMYLCASRTGVNEKLFFGSGTQLSVL.

The sample holds a few counts of this clone. The CDR3 nucleotides are TGCGCCAGCAGCTCCTCGGGACTAGCGGGACACACCGGGGAGCTGTTTTTT. Its translation: CASSSSGLAGHTGELFF. The chain combines TRBV4-1 with TRBJ2-2; 13 nucleotides line up with TRBD2. CDR1 is MGHRA and CDR2 is YSYEKL in the germline V gene. CDR3 length equals 17 residues. V trimming: 5 bases; J trimming: 3 bases; junction bases outside the gene matches: 6.

The chain couples TRBV6-1 to TRBJ1-3; D is uncertain. Trimming cost V 2 bases and J 7 bases, with 12 bases left between them. Germline V gene lookup returns CDR1 MNHNS and CDR2 SASEGT. This CDR3 comprises 14 residues. CDR3 nucleotide sequence: TGTGCCAGCAGTGAATTGGGTTACGGGAACACCATATATTTT. Translating gives CASSELGYGNTIYF.

The chain is built from TRBV7-9 and TRBJ1-1, with TRBD1 as a possible D gene (6 bases). The V and J ends lost 4 bases and 0 bases respectively, with 12 bases between them. CDR3 length: 15 amino acids. From germline, CDR1 is SEHNR and CDR2 FQNEAQ (reference sequence). In DNA form, the CDR3 reads TGTGCCAGCAGCTCCGGACAGAGCATGAACACTGAAGCTTTCTTT. Translating it yields CASSSGQSMNTEAFF.

The V gene is TRBV5-4, the J gene TRBJ2-3; D is ambiguous. Germline assignment: CDR1 SGHNT and CDR2 YYREEE (reference sequence). The CDR3 sequence is 15 residues long. Between the trimmed V and J ends, which lost 0 bases and 2 bases, there was a span of 10 bases. The CDR3 region has the DNA TGTGCCAGCAGCTTGGCACCGGTGGCCACAGATACGCAGTATTTT. It yields the protein CASSLAPVATDTQYF.

Only one count was recorded for this clone. The genes are TRBV7-8 and TRBJ2-1; TRBD2 matches 12 bases. V trimming: 5 bases; J trimming: 7 bases; junction bases outside the gene matches: 9. The CDR3 totals 16 residues. Germline V gives CDR1 SGHVS, CDR2 FQNEAQ. In DNA form, the CDR3 reads TGTGCCAGCAGCCCGAGACTAGCGGGGGAACCGAATGAGCAGTTCTTC. Residues: CASSPRLAGEPNEQFF. Full variable domain (missing parts from reference TRBV7-8 and TRBJ2-1): GAGVSQSPRYKVAKRGQDVALRCDPISGHVSLFWYQQALGQGPEFLTYFQNEAQLDKSGLPSDRFFAERPEGSVSTLKIQRTQQEDSAVYLCASSPRLAGEPNEQFFGPGTRLTVL.

The chain links TRBV12-3 or TRBV12-4 to TRBJ2-1; no reliable D call. This CDR3 contains 11 residues. V lost 5 bases and J 9 bases, leaving 8 bases between the germline ends. CDR3 loop: CASSVGGEQFF. CDR3 sequence (DNA): TGTGCCAGCAGTGTCGGTGGTGAGCAGTTCTTC.

The chain's CDR3 is CASKSRDSPGNTEAFF. In DNA form, the CDR3 reads TGTGCCAGCAAGTCTCGGGACAGCCCGGGGAACACTGAAGCTTTCTTT. V gene TRBV2 combines with J gene TRBJ1-1; 7 bases fit TRBD1. Trimming at V came to 7 bases and at J to 1 base, leaving 12 bases not matched to a gene. This CDR3 is 16 amino acids long. Germline assignment: CDR1 SNHLY and CDR2 FYNNEI.

This rearrangement joins TRBV7-2 to TRBJ1-1; D gene uncertain. Germline CDR1 and CDR2: SGHTA and FQGNSA. V lost 6 bases, J lost 0 bases, and 17 bases lay in between. The CDR3 is 16 residues long. This CDR3 is CASRPPGWPMNTEAFF. The CDR3 bases are TGTGCCAGCAGGCCGCCAGGTTGGCCTATGAACACTGAAGCTTTCTTT.

V is TRBV6-5 and J is TRBJ2-3, with 12 bases fitting TRBD2. V shed 6 bases, J shed 4 bases, and the junction held 5 bases outside the gene matches. CDR1 MNHEY and CDR2 SVGAGI come from the germline V gene. CDR3 length: 15 residues. The CDR3 sequence: CASRLTSGRSDTQYF. CDR3 DNA: TGTGCCAGCAGACTGACTAGCGGGAGATCAGATACGCAGTATTTT.

This chain connects TRBV5-6 to TRBJ1-4; D gene uncertain. This CDR3 region has 13 residues. Trimming pared 1 base from V and 5 bases from J, leaving 6 bases between. In germline, CDR1 is SGHDT, CDR2 YYEEEE. This CDR3 reads CASSLLENEKLFF. As DNA, the CDR3 is TGTGCCAGCAGCTTGTTGGAAAATGAAAAACTGTTTTTT.

V usage is TRBV7-3 and J usage is TRBJ2-5; D remains ambiguous. Germline CDR1 SGHTA, CDR2 FQGTGA. This CDR3 is built from 13 residues. V lost 2 bases and J lost 5, with 9 bases in between. CDR3 sequence: CASSLGQYETQYF. CDR3 DNA: TGTGCCAGCAGCTTAGGCCAGTATGAGACCCAGTACTTC.

The V gene is TRBV11-2, the J gene TRBJ2-2, with 9 bases that match TRBD2. The CDR3 sequence is 15 residues long. Germline values: CDR1 SGHAT, CDR2 FQNNGV. V shed 4 bases, J shed 4 bases, and the junction held 4 bases outside the gene matches. Here the CDR3 DNA reads TGTGCCAGCAGCTCGGCGGGGGGGCTCACCGGGGAGCTGTTTTTT. Translating it yields CASSSAGGLTGELFF.

V usage is TRBV4-1 and J usage is TRBJ2-7; TRBD2 matches at 10 bases. The length of the CDR3 is 17 residues. V was pared by 0 bases and J by 3 bases, with 8 bases of the junction left unmatched. Germline loops: CDR1 MGHRA, CDR2 YSYEKL. The CDR3 coding sequence is TGCGCCAGCAGCCAAGATCAGCTAGCGGGAGTTAGCTACGAGCAGTACTTC. Protein product: CASSQDQLAGVSYEQYF.

The V gene is TRBV5-6, the J gene TRBJ2-3, with D hard to call. V was pared by 0 bases and J by 2 bases, with 7 bases between. Germline V gene lookup returns CDR1 SGHDT and CDR2 YYEEEE. The CDR3 is made up of 14 amino acids. The CDR3 sequence is CASSLELLTDTQYF. Written as DNA, the CDR3 is TGTGCCAGCAGCTTGGAACTGCTCACAGATACGCAGTATTTT.

This clone was seen only a few times. The chain has TRBV7-2 and TRBJ2-7; D ambiguous. The CDR3 length is 14 residues. The germline gives CDR1 SGHTA, CDR2 FQGNSA. Between the trimmed V and J ends, which lost 0 bases and 1 base, there was a span of 7 bases. The CDR3 sequence: CASSLAQASYEQYF. The CDR3 DNA is TGTGCCAGCAGCTTAGCCCAGGCTTCCTACGAGCAGTACTTC.

The CDR3 DNA reads TGTGCCACTACGAGAGATGTTTGGCGGGGAAAGTCTTACGAGCAGTACTTC. It translates to CATTRDVWRGKSYEQYF. V and J are TRBV28 and TRBJ2-7, with D possibly being TRBD2 (6 bases). The V end was cut by 10 bases, the J end by 4 bases, with 29 bases between. The germline gives CDR1 MDHEN, CDR2 SYDVKM. The CDR3 is 17 amino acids.

The rearrangement uses TRBV27 and TRBJ2-2; possible D gene TRBD1, 6 bases. CDR1 and CDR2 from the germline V gene are MNHEY and SMNVEV (reference sequence). This CDR3 is built from 12 residues. V lost 10 bases and J 7 bases, leaving 13 bases between the germline ends. CDR3 amino acids: CATTGFGGELFF. CDR3 in DNA: TGTGCCACCACAGGGTTTGGCGGGGAGCTGTTTTTT.

The V and J genes are TRBV10-3 and TRBJ1-1; D not resolved. CDR1 is ENHRY and CDR2 is SYGVKD in the germline V gene. Trimming cost V 3 bases and J 3 bases, with 14 bases left between them. The CDR3 runs to 15 residues. In nucleotides, the CDR3 is TGTGCCATCAGTGACAGTACCCGGTACGACACTGAAGCTTTCTTT. It yields the protein CAISDSTRYDTEAFF.